This TCR beta chain was recorded in a study of blood T cell repertoires in COVID-19. Individuals drawn from about two dozen US areas were about 18 to 100 years old. Unmatched junction bases numbered 7, after V lost 2 bases and J lost 1 base. Per germline, CDR1 SGHRS and CDR2 YFSETQ. The CDR3 has 16 amino acids. In the original workflow: By means of reference gene primer amplification, nucleated cell counts were estimated. Generated by immunoSEQ multiplex PCR, the TCRdb table keeps only in-frame clones and is missing some. V and J calls and clone size are given by that table; D and trimming were obtained from the DNA. The sample lists roughly 250,000 clones, under 95% seen once, with 1.5% to 2% in the top ten.

The receptor was derived from a woman aged 18-29 years who had recovered from COVID-19. The sample taken for sequencing was PBMCs or T cells enriched from blood (not recorded which). This chain joins TRBV5-1 and TRBJ2-3, with TRBD2 identical over 7 bases. The DNA for the CDR3 is TGCGCCAGCAGCTTCTGGTCTAGCGGCCGCACAGATACGCAGTATTTT. Translation gives CASSFWSSGRTDTQYF.